This T cell receptor (beta chain) was identified during a study of CD8+ T cells in alopecia areata. Notes on the study in general: Relative to mice, TCR sharing across patients was less clear, a difference possibly HLA-related.

Stated treatment: oral pan-JAK inhibitor, 5-10 mg twice daily. Both peripheral blood and punch biopsies of lesional scalp skin were obtained from patients who had alopecia areata. Germline V lookup: CDR1 SGHVS, CDR2 FNYEAQ. Trimming left V 5 bases short and J 4 bases short, with 10 bases between. CDR3 size: 13 residues. As to this clone: Its antigen is unidentified.

cDNA serving as the sequencing template came from extracted, reverse transcribed RNA. The protocol was immunoSEQ multiplex PCR, while the TCRdb copy is restricted to in-frame clones and leaves out a portion. The repertoire holds about 13,000 clones, with 68% as singletons. This specimen was skin, taken at week 4, from a patient treated with tofacitinib. J is TRBJ2-3 and V is TRBV7-6; D gene unclear. This receptor was obtained from a human donor with alopecia areata. The DNA of the CDR3 is TGTGCCAGCAGCATCAACTTGGCAGATACGCAGTATTTT. Its protein product is CASSINLADTQYF.